The entry below describes one T cell receptor beta chain. Its antigen remains unidentified. TCRdb independently ran MiXCR on the 5' RACE reads; one entry per CDR3 protein. In the table there are hundreds of thousands of distinct CDR3 sequences, 10% to 15% of which are singletons. The CDR3 runs to 9 residues. CDR1 and CDR2 from the germline V gene are SGHDN and FVKESK. V was pared by 6 bases and J by 10 bases, with 7 bases between. The sample originates from a study of T cells after yellow fever vaccination. General study results and limits: Abundant bulk-population clonotypes could contaminate the FACS-sorted repertoires.

The origin of this receptor is a man aged 30 to 45 who received the YFV17D yellow fever vaccine. The chain has TRBV14 and TRBJ2-7; no clear D. The input for sequencing was PBMCs, taken on the day of the yellow fever booster vaccination. Here the CDR3 DNA reads TGTGCCAGCAGGACCAAACAGTACTTC. It yields the protein CASRTKQYF.